Shown below are 26 T cell receptor beta chains from a single sample sequenced in a study of cytomegalovirus exposure and HLA in healthy donors. The study ran its PCR with 60 Vbeta and 13 Jbeta primers. The repertoire was sequenced with immunoSEQ multiplex PCR; TCRdb's copy has only in-frame clones and lacks some. The sample yields 180,000 or so clones, about four fifths seen once. Sequencing was performed on PBMCs. The receptor set was obtained from a woman aged 30 to 39 in good health and CMV-seronegative.

This clone was recorded a few times. The chain carries TRBV10-1 and TRBJ2-5, with 10 bases fitting TRBD1. Germline CDR1 and CDR2: WNHNN and SYGVQD (reference sequence). The length of the CDR3 is 16 residues. V shed 3 bases, J shed 1 base, and the junction held 5 bases outside the gene matches. The CDR3 sequence is CASSDSGTGVQETQYF. CDR3 in DNA: TGCGCCAGCAGTGATTCTGGGACAGGGGTCCAAGAGACCCAGTACTTC.

The chain carries TRBV6-1 and TRBJ2-2, with D possibly TRBD1 on 6 matching bases. The CDR3 totals 13 residues. V was pared by 8 bases and J by 1 base, with 8 bases between. Germline assignment: CDR1 MNHNS and CDR2 SASEGT. The DNA of the CDR3 is TGTGCCAGCCTGGACAGGAACACCGGGGAGCTGTTTTTT. Translation: CASLDRNTGELFF.

The V call is TRBV15, the J call TRBJ2-1, with TRBD1 matching 10 bases. The germline CDR1 and CDR2 sequences are LNHNV and YYDKDF (reference sequence). The trim removed 7 bases at V and 3 bases at J, leaving 21 bases unmatched. The CDR3 consists of 20 residues. This CDR3 reads CATTSRRRLIGTGVYNEQFF. The CDR3 bases are TGTGCCACCACATCTCGGCGCCGATTAATTGGGACAGGGGTCTACAATGAGCAGTTCTTC.

This clone has more than one count but fewer than ten. The chain carries TRBV9 and TRBJ2-3; TRBD1 is a possible D gene (7 bases). CDR1 is SGDLS, CDR2 YYNGEE, per germline. V shed 3 bases and J shed 9 bases, with 20 bases lying between them. The CDR3 totals 15 residues. CDR3 region: CASSEGGPQGGTQYF. Here the CDR3 DNA reads TGTGCCAGCAGCGAAGGGGGCCCCCAGGGAGGAACGCAGTATTTT.

The chain combines TRBV4-3 with TRBJ2-7, with D perhaps TRBD1 (6 bases). Trimming removed 3 bases at V and 6 bases at J, with 12 bases between. In germline, CDR1 is LGHNA, CDR2 YSLEER. CDR3 length equals 13 residues. The CDR3 region is CASSHGTSIEQYF. The CDR3 DNA follows: TGCGCCAGCAGCCACGGGACATCCATCGAGCAGTACTTC.

This clone was seen once. The chain couples TRBV15 to TRBJ2-5; possibly TRBD1 for D (6 bases). Germline V gives CDR1 LNHNV, CDR2 YYDKDF (reference sequence). Trimming stripped 0 bases from V and 1 base from J, with 15 bases between. CDR3 length: 17 residues. Here the CDR3 DNA reads TGTGCCACCAGCAGAGATTTGTTACCCAGGGGCCAAGAGACCCAGTACTTC. Translation gives CATSRDLLPRGQETQYF.

V and J are TRBV5-1 and TRBJ1-4; 8 positions match TRBD1. J was trimmed by 2 bases and V by 0 bases; bases with no gene match: 3. Germline CDR1 is SGHRS and CDR2 is YFSETQ. The CDR3 is 16 amino acids. The DNA of the CDR3 is TGCGCCAGCAGCTTGGGTCCAGGGGGCACTAATGAAAAACTGTTTTTT. The encoded protein is CASSLGPGGTNEKLFF.

This clone was found a few times. V usage is TRBV30 and J usage is TRBJ1-6; D is uncertain. The CDR3 runs 14 residues. Germline CDR1 GTSNPN, CDR2 SVGIG (reference sequence). V was pared by 1 base and J by 6 bases, with 10 bases between. The CDR3 bases are TGTGCCTGGAGTGGGAATACAGTTAATTCACCCCTCCACTTT. Translating gives CAWSGNTVNSPLHF.

This chain uses TRBV4-3 with TRBJ2-1, with 8 bases identical to TRBD1. The V segment lost 0 bases and the J segment 8 bases; nucleotides outside the gene matches: 6. The CDR3 totals 15 residues. Germline V gene lookup returns CDR1 LGHNA and CDR2 YSLEER. CDR3 sequence reads: CASSQDRQGADEQFF. CDR3 nucleotide sequence: TGCGCCAGCAGCCAAGATAGGCAGGGGGCGGATGAGCAGTTCTTC.

V and J are TRBV14 and TRBJ2-1, with D possibly TRBD1 on 6 matching bases. From germline, CDR1 is SGHDN and CDR2 FVKESK. The CDR3 runs to 14 residues. Trimming took 5 bases from V and 12 from J, leaving 20 bases between them. The CDR3 spells CASSRRENRDVQFF. Written as DNA, the CDR3 is TGTGCCAGCAGCAGAAGGGAAAACAGGGATGTGCAGTTCTTC.

The chain joins TRBV6-4 to TRBJ1-2; D not resolved. The germline V gene encodes CDR1 MRHNA and CDR2 SNTAGT. The CDR3 covers 13 residues. Between the trimmed V and J ends, which lost 0 bases and 2 bases, there was a span of 4 bases. CDR3 region: CASSDSGNYGYTF. DNA for the CDR3: TGTGCCAGCAGTGACTCCGGGAACTATGGCTACACCTTC.

This rearrangement joins TRBV4-3 to TRBJ2-6, with 7 bases matching TRBD1. The CDR3 runs to 17 residues. In germline, CDR1 is LGHNA, CDR2 YSLEER. V trimming: 4 bases; J trimming: 3 bases; junction bases outside the gene matches: 9. The CDR3 bases are TGCGCCAGCAGCCTTCTAAAGGGGGCGCTTGGGGCCAACGTCCTGACTTTC. Protein: CASSLLKGALGANVLTF.

This clone was observed once. A read error may produce the germline difference seen at one junction end. The rearrangement links TRBV15 to TRBJ1-4; TRBD1 might be the D (5 bases). The V gene's germline CDR1 is LNHNV and CDR2 YYDKDF (reference sequence). This CDR3 has 13 amino acids. CDR3 sequence (DNA): TGTGCCACCAGCGGAGACAGTAATGAAAAACTGTTTTTT. Amino acids: CATSGDSNEKLFF.

V usage is TRBV5-1 and J usage is TRBJ1-4, with 7 positions matching TRBD1. With V trimmed by 1 base and J by 3 bases, 12 bases remained unmatched. The germline gives CDR1 SGHRS, CDR2 YFSETQ. The CDR3 has 18 residues. The CDR3 is CASSLQGDGRGANEKLFF. Written as DNA, the CDR3 is TGCGCCAGCAGCTTGCAGGGGGATGGGCGCGGGGCTAATGAAAAACTGTTTTTT. Full variable domain (rest looked up from reference TRBV5-1 and TRBJ1-4): KAGVTQTPRYLIKTRGQQVTLSCSPISGHRSVSWYQQTPGQGLQFLFEYFSETQRNKGNFPGRFSGRQFSNSRSEMNVSTLELGDSALYLCASSLQGDGRGANEKLFFGSGTQLSVL.

For the CDR3, the DNA is TGCAGCGTTGAACGTGCAGGCCTCCGGGAGCTGTTTTTT. It translates to CSVERAGLRELFF. This chain links TRBV29-1 with TRBJ2-2, with D unclear. The germline CDR1 and CDR2 sequences are SQVTM and ANQGSEA. The CDR3 extends over 13 amino acids. With 2 bases removed from V and 9 bases from J, the gap between germline ends came to 13 bases.

The chain joins TRBV7-9 to TRBJ2-7; 12 bases agree with TRBD1. Germline CDR1 reads SEHNR; CDR2 reads FQNEAQ (reference sequence). CDR3 length: 14 amino acids. J lost 7 bases, V lost 6 bases, and 7 bases had no gene match. CDR3 sequence: CASSWGQGAGEQYF. The CDR3 coding sequence is TGTGCCAGCAGTTGGGGACAGGGGGCTGGGGAGCAGTACTTC.

The chain carries TRBV13 and TRBJ1-1; unclear D gene. The ends were cut back, 2 bases at V and 1 base at J, with 11 bases in the middle. The length of the CDR3 is 15 residues. The germline V gene encodes CDR1 PRHDT and CDR2 FYEKMQ (reference sequence). CDR3 in amino acids: CASSLHRGTNTEAFF. As DNA, the CDR3 is TGTGCCAGCAGCTTACATCGGGGTACGAACACTGAAGCTTTCTTT.

The gene calls are TRBV2 and TRBJ1-2, with D perhaps TRBD1 (5 bases). The length of the CDR3 is 14 residues. Germline-derived CDR1 and CDR2 are SNHLY and FYNNEI. V lost 4 bases, J lost 3 bases, and 12 bases lay in between. The DNA of the CDR3 is TGTGCCAGCAGTGCTTTTGGGGGGGACTATGGCTACACCTTC. It translates to CASSAFGGDYGYTF.

This clone appeared a single time. This sequence joins TRBV5-6 and TRBJ1-6; 8 bases align to TRBD1. Trimming cost V 6 bases and J 8 bases; bases outside gene matches: 10. The CDR3 has 15 amino acids. Germline-derived CDR1 and CDR2 are SGHDT and YYEEEE. CDR3 in amino acids: CASNPPGQADSPLHF. The CDR3 coding sequence is TGTGCCAGCAACCCACCGGGACAGGCGGATTCACCCCTCCACTTT.

The chain has TRBV5-1 and TRBJ2-5; D gene ambiguous. CDR3 size: 11 residues. In germline, CDR1 is SGHRS, CDR2 YFSETQ. The V gene lost 2 bases and the J gene lost 5 bases, with 4 bases spanning the gap. In DNA form, the CDR3 reads TGCGCCAGCAGCTTCGCGGAGACCCAGTACTTC. It yields the protein CASSFAETQYF. Combining the CDR3 with reference TRBV5-1 and TRBJ2-5 gives the whole variable domain KAGVTQTPRYLIKTRGQQVTLSCSPISGHRSVSWYQQTPGQGLQFLFEYFSETQRNKGNFPGRFSGRQFSNSRSEMNVSTLELGDSALYLCASSFAETQYFGPGTRLLVL.

As for this clone: Other nucleotide sequences from this sample produce the same CDR3. V and J are TRBV19 and TRBJ2-5; TRBD1 aligns across 7 bases. The CDR3 extends over 14 amino acids. V shed 5 bases, J shed 5 bases, and the junction held 8 bases outside the gene matches. Germline V gene sequence: CDR1 LNHDA, CDR2 SQIVND (reference sequence). Here the CDR3 DNA reads TGTGCCAGTAGTCCGACAGGGTCGGGGGAGACCCAGTACTTC. Amino acids: CASSPTGSGETQYF. The complete variable domain, with remaining parts taken from reference TRBV19 and TRBJ2-5, reads DGGITQSPKYLFRKEGQNVTLSCEQNLNHDAMYWYRQDPGQGLRLIYYSQIVNDFQKGDIAEGYSVSREKKESFPLTVTSAQKNPTAFYLCASSPTGSGETQYFGPGTRLLVL.

The chain is built from TRBV5-1 and TRBJ1-1; a possible D gene is TRBD1 (5 bases). V lost 0 bases, J lost 1 base, and 10 bases lay in between. Germline loops: CDR1 SGHRS, CDR2 YFSETQ. The CDR3 is 15 residues long. The CDR3 bases are TGCGCCAGCAGCTTGGATGGGGGGAGGAACACTGAAGCTTTCTTT. It is translated as CASSLDGGRNTEAFF.

The rearrangement links TRBV5-1 to TRBJ2-1; 7 nucleotides agree with TRBD1. Germline trimming cut 4 bases from V and 2 bases from J; bases unmatched to any gene: 6. The germline V gene encodes CDR1 SGHRS and CDR2 YFSETQ. The length of the CDR3 is 15 residues. The CDR3 bases are TGCGCCAGCAGCGAACAGGGGATCGCCTACAATGAGCAGTTCTTC. Its protein is CASSEQGIAYNEQFF.

The chain links TRBV5-1 to TRBJ1-1; 9 bases agree with TRBD1. This CDR3 is built from 14 residues. The V gene's germline CDR1 is SGHRS and CDR2 YFSETQ. With V trimmed by 2 bases and J by 5 bases, 4 bases remained unmatched. CDR3 DNA sequence: TGCGCCAGCAGCTTTTGGACAGGGGAAACTGAAGCTTTCTTT. Translation: CASSFWTGETEAFF.

This clone was recorded only once. Different DNA sequences within this sample yield the same CDR3. The chain is built from TRBV5-1 and TRBJ1-6; 11 nucleotides line up with TRBD1. This CDR3 contains 14 residues. Per the germline V gene, CDR1 is SGHRS and CDR2 is YFSETQ. The V segment lost 4 bases and the J segment 8 bases; nucleotides outside the gene matches: 2. CDR3 nucleotides: TGCGCCAGCAGCGCGGGACAGGGGGATTCACCCCTCCACTTT. It yields the protein CASSAGQGDSPLHF.

This chain links TRBV5-1 with TRBJ2-3, with D possibly TRBD2 on 5 matching bases. Trimming took 2 bases from V and 4 from J, leaving 17 bases between them. Germline V gives CDR1 SGHRS, CDR2 YFSETQ. This CDR3 region has 16 residues. The CDR3 is CASSFPGRDPSDTQYF. CDR3 bases: TGCGCCAGCAGCTTCCCGGGAAGAGACCCCTCAGATACGCAGTATTTT.